The clone carrying this T cell receptor (beta chain) was recorded at least ten times. Using its own MiXCR run on the reads, TCRdb lists one record per CDR3 protein. The sample has 100,000 to 150,000 distinct CDR3 sequences, almost 9% seen once. The sample comes from a study of T cell repertoires in cytomegalovirus infection. In germline, CDR1 is SGHVS, CDR2 FQNEAQ. This CDR3 is 17 amino acids long. The V segment lost 1 base and the J segment 6 bases; nucleotides outside the gene matches: 12. V usage is TRBV7-8 and J usage is TRBJ1-5, with 7 positions matching TRBD1. Sequencing was carried out using PBMCs. The receptor comes from a human donor in good health (CMV status not recorded). Some clones in this sample may be carry-over from other donors' samples. The CDR3 nucleotides read TGTGCCAGCAGCTTAGGATCAGGGGGATCGGTCGGTCAGCCCCAGCATTTT. Amino acid sequence: CASSLGSGGSVGQPQHF.